This T cell receptor beta chain was recovered during a study of blood T cell repertoires in COVID-19. Study-level information: T cells, B-cell-depleted T cells, or PBMCs provided the cDNA or gDNA that served as material.

Worth noting for this clone: One junction end does not reproduce the germline sequence, and a read error may be involved.

In Seattle, patients joined the study during active infection and were tracked longitudinally. Original data processing: Reference gene primers were amplified, and this amplification served to estimate nucleated cell counts. Produced via immunoSEQ multiplex PCR; TCRdb's table is partial and in-frame only. V and J calls and clone size follow that table, whereas D and trimming were derived from the DNA. This sample has about 480,000 clones; approximately 88% occur once, and the top ten carry over 10%. Germline CDR1 is GTSNPN and CDR2 is SVGIG (reference sequence). The CDR3 sequence is 12 residues long.

The chain links TRBV30 to TRBJ1-6; 12 nucleotides line up with TRBD1. The sample taken for sequencing was peripheral blood. The sequence was collected from a woman aged 45-60 years with COVID-19, enrolled during active disease. CDR3 in amino acids: CAWAGTGGKLGF. CDR3 nucleotide sequence: TGTGCCTGGGCGGGGACAGGGGGCAAGTTGGGGTTT.